The text below deals with one TCR beta chain. Its antigen is as yet unknown. The V gene's germline CDR1 is SGHVS and CDR2 FQNEAQ. The V gene lost 1 base and the J gene lost 10 bases, with 20 bases spanning the gap. The length of the CDR3 is 16 residues. The authors ran a second PCR of roughly 7 to 11 cycles using a sample-barcoded 5' primer and a J-beta primer mix. TCRdb reprocessed the 5' RACE reads with MiXCR, giving one entry per CDR3 protein. The profile shows about 1,400,000 distinct CDR3 sequences, approximately 40% of them singletons. This sample was taken from a study of blood T cells in healthy people across ages. Notes on the study in general: A conclusive naive versus antigen-experienced comparison was prevented by the unsorted PBMCs.

This clonotype was sampled from a woman under 30 in good health. The V and J genes are TRBV7-8 and TRBJ2-1; D not certain. Sequenced: blood. CDR3 bases: TGTGCCAGCAGCTTAGATAGGATGCGACCCTCGCAGGAGCAGTTCTTC. Its translation: CASSLDRMRPSQEQFF.